This T cell receptor beta chain was identified during a study of blood T cell repertoires in COVID-19. Relative to its sample, this clone is medium-sized. Original processing methods: How many nucleated cells were present was estimated from reference gene primer amplification. Generated by immunoSEQ multiplex PCR, the TCRdb table keeps only in-frame clones and is missing some. That table supplies the V and J calls and clone size; D and trimming were determined from the DNA. The sample includes 250,000 to 400,000 clones, more than 70% of them seen just once. The Seattle patients joined while their infection was active and were tracked longitudinally afterward. Sequenced material: peripheral blood. The source is a woman aged 25-40 years with COVID-19, enrolled during active disease.

The CDR3 DNA reads TGTGCCAGCAGTGAAGAAGGGGGGGCAGCCGGGGAGCTGTTTTTT. Protein product: CASSEEGGAAGELFF. J is TRBJ2-2 and V is TRBV6-1, with D possibly TRBD2 on 7 matching bases. Trimming shortened V by 1 base and J by 6 bases, and 12 bases separated the two germline ends. CDR1 and CDR2 (germline): MNHNS, SASEGT. The CDR3 is 15 amino acids.